This T cell receptor beta chain was captured in a study of cytomegalovirus exposure and HLA in healthy donors. General study findings and limits: One cluster of highly shared sequence variants probably arose as a sequencing artifact.

The CDR3 loop spans 16 amino acids. Trimming shortened V by 0 bases and J by 4 bases, and 14 bases separated the two germline ends. Germline CDR1 reads MGHRA; CDR2 reads YSYEKL. Of note for this clone: Its antigen remains unknown.

The PCR contained 60 Vbeta and 13 Jbeta primers. Produced via immunoSEQ multiplex PCR; TCRdb's table is partial and in-frame only. The data contain roughly 150,000 clones, 76% of them singletons. The chain uses TRBV4-1 and TRBJ2-3; TRBD1 might be the D (6 bases). Material: PBMCs. This clonotype was sampled from a male donor in good health and CMV-seronegative. The CDR3 DNA sequence: TGCGCCAGCAGCCAAGAATACAGGGTTATCCCAGATACGCAGTATTTT. Translated: CASSQEYRVIPDTQYF.